This T cell receptor (beta chain) was found in a study of T cells after somatic rescue of genetic block (dated by TCRdb to 2018 to 2020). In terms of the full investigation: What the study looked at was long-term robustness, specifically in a T-cell system that came about through somatic rescue of a genetic block in T-cell development.

Receptor amplification or capture employed the immunoSEQ multiplex PCR assay. The immuneACCESS repertoire file appears here via TCRdb, limited to in-frame rearrangements. These files lack a portion of the clones; in checked studies, under half of the deficit traces to unresolved V genes, and the cause of the others is not known. The sample table holds tens of thousands of clones, of which just over 90% were seen once. In total, the top ten clones hold around 3% of the sample. Trimmed from V: 2 bases; trimmed from J: 4 bases; junction bases lacking a gene match: 16. CDR1 MDHEN and CDR2 SYDVKM are derived from the germline V gene. From the cysteine up to the phenylalanine, the CDR3 has a length of 19 residues. The sequence is cut down to CDR3 DNA, 57 bases in frame from base 1. As to this clone: The antigen this receptor binds is unknown. Base-call qualities are not available, and no considerably larger clone is one nucleotide away.

The clonotype was recovered from a man aged 40-50 years. The sequence is built from TRBV28 and TRBJ2-2, with 7 middle bases fitting TRBD2. Specimen: peripheral blood mononuclear cells (PBMCs). This receptor carries the CDR3 CASSLLGRSSGSVTGELFF. The bases are TGTGCCAGCAGTTTACTCGGACGGTCTAGCGGTTCTGTCACCGGGGAGCTGTTTTTT.